The 3 T cell receptor beta chains below all came from one sample that was sequenced in a study of read filtering for tumor transcriptome and immune sequencing. The library was built from roughly 400 ng RNA with molecular barcoded adaptors for alpha/delta and beta/gamma chains. TCRdb reprocessed the reads via MiXCR and lists one record per CDR3 protein. The repertoire includes 20,000 or so distinct CDR3 sequences, about 20% of them detected once, and around 49% sits in the top ten. Sequencing was done on a sample of a population of CD138-negative cells sorted from bone marrow. These receptors were collected from a donor aged 40 or over with multiple myeloma.

This clonotype turned up a few times. The chain has TRBV29-1 and TRBJ2-7; D is unresolved. The CDR3 is 11 amino acids. Per the germline V gene, CDR1 is SQVTM and CDR2 is ANQGSEA. V was clipped by 7 bases and J by 4 bases, with 11 bases between them. CDR3 protein: CSARAEYEQYF. As DNA, the CDR3 is TGCAGCGCCCGAGCCGAATACGAGCAGTACTTC.

This clonotype was recorded at least ten times. This chain links TRBV4-2 with TRBJ1-2; 9 bases line up with TRBD1. The V gene's germline CDR1 is LGHNA and CDR2 YNFKEQ. J was trimmed by 3 bases and V by 4 bases; bases with no gene match: 12. The CDR3 contains 17 residues. CDR3 in DNA: TGTGCCAGCAGCCCATCGGACAGGGGCGGTCGGGACTATGGCTACACCTTC. It codes for CASSPSDRGGRDYGYTF.

This clonotype was seen at least ten times. This chain links TRBV28 with TRBJ1-5; a possible D gene is TRBD1 (6 bases). The CDR3 totals 12 residues. Deletions cut 11 bases from V and 4 bases from J, with 12 bases between. Germline V gives CDR1 MDHEN, CDR2 SYDVKM. Written as DNA, the CDR3 is TGTGCCCAGGGGTCAGCTAATCAGCCCCAGCATTTT. It codes for CAQGSANQPQHF.